This T cell receptor (beta chain) was captured in a study of blood T cell repertoires in COVID-19. Original handling: Using reference gene primer amplification, nucleated cell counts were estimated. Assay: immunoSEQ multiplex PCR; the TCRdb copy retains only in-frame clones and omits some. The D gene and trimming were derived from the DNA, and the V and J assignments and clone size from that table. Altogether some 170,000 clones are present, more than 80% being singletons, with the ten largest covering roughly 2%. The clonotype comes from a woman aged 55-70 years with COVID-19, enrolled during active disease. The sequencing sample was made of peripheral blood.

CDR3 amino acids: CAWSRTGSTGELFF. The DNA of the CDR3 is TGTGCCTGGAGTCGGACAGGGTCTACCGGGGAGCTGTTTTTT. This chain joins TRBV30 and TRBJ2-2; 8 bases fit TRBD1. Germline CDR1 reads GTSNPN; CDR2 reads SVGIG (reference sequence). This CDR3 has 14 amino acids. The V segment lost 2 bases and the J segment 5 bases; nucleotides outside the gene matches: 4.